Listed here are 20 T cell receptor beta chains from one sample, sequenced in a study of PD-1 blockade in classical Hodgkin lymphoma. Noted time point: cycle 4 day 1 (C4D1), after less than 7 weeks of nivolumab. The patients all showed relapse after autologous stem cell transplantation, while their brentuximab vedotin exposure varied. The method was immunoSEQ multiplex PCR; TCRdb's version includes in-frame clones alone and lacks a portion of them. The sample has tens of thousands of clones; around 81% are singletons. The sample was peripheral blood mononuclear cells (PBMCs), taken before the fourth cycle of nivolumab. All receptors derive from a human donor with classical Hodgkin lymphoma.

The chain recombines TRBV11-2 with TRBJ2-2; TRBD1 aligns across 12 bases. Germline loops: CDR1 SGHAT, CDR2 FQNNGV. After removal of 4 bases from V and 5 bases from J, the junction contained 11 bases not matched to a gene. The CDR3 totals 18 residues. CDR3 residues: CASSSIRDRGHRTGELFF. The CDR3 DNA follows: TGTGCCAGCAGCTCAATCCGGGACAGGGGGCATCGGACCGGGGAGCTGTTTTTT.

The chain joins TRBV5-1 to TRBJ2-4; D gene ambiguous. CDR3 length: 16 amino acids. From germline, CDR1 is SGHRS and CDR2 YFSETQ. Deletions cut 1 base from V and 0 bases from J, with 11 bases between. The CDR3 nucleotides are TGCGCCAGCAGCTTGCTTTTCAGCCTAGCCAAAAACATTCAGTACTTC. Protein sequence: CASSLLFSLAKNIQYF.

V usage is TRBV4-1 and J usage is TRBJ1-2; D not resolved. Deletions cut 0 bases from V and 4 bases from J, with 12 bases between. Looked up from germline, CDR1 is MGHRA and CDR2 is YSYEKL. The CDR3 consists of 15 residues. CDR3 coding DNA: TGCGCCAGCAGCCAAGATAGTTCCGAGACCTATGGCTACACCTTC. Protein: CASSQDSSETYGYTF.

The chain joins TRBV11-3 to TRBJ2-1, with TRBD1 matching 9 bases. Trimming took 1 base from V and 0 from J; bases not matched to a gene: 4. CDR3 length: 17 residues. CDR1 is SGHNT and CDR2 is YENEEA in the germline V gene. CDR3 sequence reads: CASSLGDRVGSYNEQFF. CDR3 DNA: TGTGCCAGCAGCTTAGGGGACAGGGTGGGCTCCTACAATGAGCAGTTCTTC.

J is TRBJ1-2 and V is TRBV5-1, with D perhaps TRBD1 (6 bases). CDR1 is SGHRS, CDR2 YFSETQ, per germline. V was shortened by 4 bases and J by 8 bases, with 12 bases between the two germline ends. The CDR3 covers 12 residues. This CDR3 reads CASSPRGGGYTF. The CDR3 DNA reads as TGCGCCAGCAGCCCCAGGGGAGGCGGCTACACCTTC.

This clone was counted only a few times. This chain connects TRBV4-1 to TRBJ1-6; D is undetermined. Trimming shortened V by 4 bases and J by 7 bases, and 14 bases separated the two germline ends. Germline CDR1 reads MGHRA; CDR2 reads YSYEKL. The CDR3 covers 15 residues. The CDR3 nucleotides are TGCGCCAGCAGCCCTAGGGCAGCGACGAATTCACCCCTCCACTTT. Its protein product is CASSPRAATNSPLHF.

The chain joins TRBV6-1 to TRBJ2-1; 7 bases are a match to TRBD1. The length of the CDR3 is 15 residues. The V gene end was trimmed by 10 bases and the J gene end by 1 base; junction bases not matched to a gene: 10. The germline gives CDR1 MNHNS, CDR2 SASEGT. The CDR3 DNA sequence: TGTGCCACCGTACGAGGGGGCGAGTCCTACAATGAGCAGTTCTTC. It specifies CATVRGGESYNEQFF.

The V gene is TRBV7-2, the J gene TRBJ1-6, with D perhaps matching TRBD1 (6 bases). V was shortened by 5 bases and J by 9 bases, with 17 bases between the two germline ends. This CDR3 region has 15 residues. In germline, CDR1 is SGHTA, CDR2 FQGNSA. The DNA for the CDR3 is TGTGCCAGCAGCCCTTCCGGGACACTCGGTTCACCCCTCCACTTT. The encoded protein is CASSPSGTLGSPLHF.

The J gene is TRBJ1-2, the V gene TRBV5-1; D unclear. Trimming removed 4 bases at V and 0 bases at J, with 7 bases between. This CDR3 is built from 13 residues. Germline V gene data show CDR1 as SGHRS and CDR2 as YFSETQ. The CDR3 is CASSGLANYGYTF. CDR3 bases: TGCGCCAGCAGCGGATTAGCTAACTATGGCTACACCTTC.

This clone was detected a few times. V and J are TRBV9 and TRBJ1-2, with no clear D. Germline assignment: CDR1 SGDLS and CDR2 YYNGEE. V shed 4 bases and J shed 2 bases, with 9 bases lying between them. The CDR3 extends over 13 amino acids. CDR3 residues: CASSPDVNYGYTF. CDR3 sequence (DNA): TGTGCCAGCAGCCCGGACGTGAACTATGGCTACACCTTC.

The rearrangement uses TRBV6-6 and TRBJ2-1; the D gene is possibly TRBD1 (6 bases). Germline values: CDR1 MNHNY, CDR2 SVGAGI (reference sequence). Trimming took 7 bases from V and 6 from J, leaving 10 bases between them. The CDR3 sequence is 12 residues long. The CDR3 region has the DNA TGTGCCAGCAATACAGGGATCAATGAGCAGTTCTTC. It specifies CASNTGINEQFF.

A few counts support this clone. The chain links TRBV7-2 to TRBJ1-5; perhaps TRBD1 as D (6 bases). Deletions cut 5 bases from V and 6 bases from J, with 17 bases between. Looked up from germline, CDR1 is SGHTA and CDR2 is FQGNSA. The CDR3 has 15 residues. CDR3: CASSLKEGGGQPQHF. The CDR3 DNA is TGTGCCAGCAGCCTTAAAGAGGGGGGCGGTCAGCCCCAGCATTTT.

The chain carries TRBV29-1 and TRBJ2-5, with 10 positions matching TRBD2. From germline, CDR1 is SQVTM and CDR2 ANQGSEA. The CDR3 has 16 residues. The J segment lost 2 bases and the V segment lost 7 bases, leaving 13 bases of the junction unmatched. The DNA of the CDR3 is TGCAGCGCCCAACGTGGACTAGCGGAGGGGCAAGAGACCCAGTACTTC. This gives the protein CSAQRGLAEGQETQYF.

The gene calls are TRBV19 and TRBJ1-2, with D hard to call. V was shortened by 8 bases and J by 1 base, with 11 bases between the two germline ends. The germline CDR1 and CDR2 sequences are LNHDA and SQIVND (reference sequence). This CDR3 region has 13 residues. The CDR3 bases are TGTGCCAGTGTGGATTGGGGTAACTATGGCTACACCTTC. Protein: CASVDWGNYGYTF.

With respect to this clone: An end of the junction differs from the germline gene, which may be a read error. This rearrangement joins TRBV7-9 to TRBJ2-1; no reliable D call. CDR3 length equals 9 residues. Looked up from germline, CDR1 is SEHNR and CDR2 is FQNEAQ (reference sequence). This chain's CDR3 is CTTGNEQFF. The CDR3 DNA is TGCACCACCGGGAATGAGCAGTTCTTC.

The CDR3 DNA reads TGTGCCAGCAGTTTATGGCAGGGATCTAATGAAAAACTGTTTTTT. Encoded protein: CASSLWQGSNEKLFF. V is TRBV28 and J is TRBJ1-4; possibly TRBD1 for D (5 bases). V was pared by 0 bases and J by 3 bases, with 8 bases between. CDR1 and CDR2 from the germline V gene are MDHEN and SYDVKM. This CDR3 is built from 15 residues.

This clone has a handful of counts. The J gene is TRBJ2-6, the V gene TRBV4-2; 7 positions agree with TRBD1. The CDR3 has 18 residues. CDR1 is LGHNA, CDR2 YNFKEQ, per germline. V trimming: 2 bases; J trimming: 0 bases; junction bases outside the gene matches: 7. CDR3 residues: CASSQPGTVISGANVLTF. The CDR3, as DNA: TGTGCCAGCAGCCAACCGGGGACAGTCATCTCTGGGGCCAACGTCCTGACTTTC.

The gene calls are TRBV19 and TRBJ2-7; D possibly uses TRBD1 or TRBD2 (5 bases each). The CDR3 runs 13 residues. Germline V lookup: CDR1 LNHDA, CDR2 SQIVND (reference sequence). Trimming removed 7 bases from V and 9 bases from J, with 19 bases in between. CDR3 sequence reads: CASTPTGTSVQYF. In DNA form, the CDR3 reads TGTGCCAGTACCCCGACCGGGACGTCGGTGCAGTACTTC. Looking up the rest from reference TRBV19 and TRBJ2-7 gives the full variable domain: DGGITQSPKYLFRKEGQNVTLSCEQNLNHDAMYWYRQDPGQGLRLIYYSQIVNDFQKGDIAEGYSVSREKKESFPLTVTSAQKNPTAFYLCASTPTGTSVQYFGPGTRLTVT.

V is TRBV15 and J is TRBJ1-4, with TRBD1 matching over 7 bases. Unmatched junction bases numbered 4, after V lost 8 bases and J lost 4 bases. The CDR3 runs 13 residues. Germline loops: CDR1 LNHNV, CDR2 YYDKDF (reference sequence). The CDR3 DNA sequence: TGTGCCACCGCCGGACAGGTTAATGAAAAACTGTTTTTT. This encodes CATAGQVNEKLFF.

V usage is TRBV18 and J usage is TRBJ2-2, with 10 positions matching TRBD1. Losses at the gene ends were 3 bases for V and 7 bases for J; bases not matched to a gene: 5. CDR3 length: 15 residues. Germline V CDR1 and CDR2: KGHSH, LQKENI. CDR3 protein: CASSPRTGGVGELFF. In DNA, the CDR3 is TGTGCCAGCTCACCTCGGACAGGGGGTGTCGGGGAGCTGTTTTTT.